This T cell receptor (beta chain) was sequenced during a study of cytomegalovirus exposure and HLA in healthy donors. The CDR3 is 15 residues long. Looked up from germline, CDR1 is SGHAT and CDR2 is FQNNGV. V dropped 1 base and J dropped 8; count of bases not matched to a gene: 2. The table came from immunoSEQ multiplex PCR; TCRdb's copy has only in-frame clones and leaves some out. The table records approximately 73,000 clones, roughly 95% of them present only once. The TCR was taken from a man in his late teens or twenties in good health and CMV-seronegative. The sample consisted of PBMCs. This chain joins TRBV11-2 and TRBJ1-4; 12 positions agree with TRBD1. Written as DNA, the CDR3 is TGTGCCAGCAGCTTAGTAGGGACAGGGGGCGAAAAACTGTTTTTT. Protein product: CASSLVGTGGEKLFF.